This T cell receptor (beta chain) originates from a study of early T cells in non-severe SARS-CoV-2 infection. Study-level results: Matching results from VDJdb favored anti-spike CD8 responses, leaving private and CD4 specificities undetected.

The CDR3 is made up of 16 amino acids. In germline, CDR1 is SGHNT, CDR2 YYREEE (reference sequence). Trimming stripped 1 base from V and 5 bases from J, with 16 bases between. Individual cDNA molecules received unique molecular identifiers during library preparation. In TCRdb, the 5' RACE reads were re-called with MiXCR into one record per CDR3 protein. The sample lists approximately 47,000 distinct CDR3 sequences; under 7.5% were seen once. This clonotype has more than one count but fewer than ten. The antigen is not known. The receptor comes from an adult who was a healthcare worker with PCR-confirmed SARS-CoV-2 infection or an uninfected control (not recorded which). The chain uses TRBV5-4 and TRBJ2-1; no definite D call. Sequenced here: whole blood, sampled at baseline. CDR3 sequence: CASSLRSSSWDNEQFF. The DNA for the CDR3 is TGTGCCAGCAGCTTGCGGAGTAGCAGTTGGGACAATGAGCAGTTCTTC.